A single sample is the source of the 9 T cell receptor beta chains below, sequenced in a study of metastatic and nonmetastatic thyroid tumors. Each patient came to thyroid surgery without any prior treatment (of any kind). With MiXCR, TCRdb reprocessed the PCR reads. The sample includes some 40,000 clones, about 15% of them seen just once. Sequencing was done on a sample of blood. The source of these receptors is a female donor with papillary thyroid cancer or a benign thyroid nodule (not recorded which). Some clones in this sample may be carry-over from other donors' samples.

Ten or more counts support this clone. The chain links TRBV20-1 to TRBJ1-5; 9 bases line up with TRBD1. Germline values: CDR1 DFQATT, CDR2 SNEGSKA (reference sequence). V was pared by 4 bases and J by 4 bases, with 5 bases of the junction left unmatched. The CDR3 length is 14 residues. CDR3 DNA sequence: TGCAGTGCTATTTCGGACAGGGGAAATCAGCCCCAGCATTTT. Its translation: CSAISDRGNQPQHF.

CDR3 coding DNA: TGTGCCAGCAGCGCGACGGGACTAGCGGGGGACGAGCAGTACTTC. This gives the protein CASSATGLAGDEQYF. This chain uses TRBV7-3 with TRBJ2-7, with TRBD2 matching over 14 bases. The V and J ends lost 5 bases and 5 bases, in that order; junction bases with no gene match: 5. The CDR3 spans 15 residues. Germline CDR1 SGHTA, CDR2 FQGTGA.

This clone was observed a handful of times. CDR3 loop: CAIGSGRALGDTQYF. The CDR3 DNA follows: TGTGCCATTGGTAGCGGGAGGGCCCTGGGGGATACGCAGTATTTT. This sequence joins TRBV10-3 and TRBJ2-3, with TRBD2 matching over 11 bases. The CDR3 contains 15 residues. Unmatched junction bases numbered 11, after V lost 9 bases and J lost 6 bases. Germline CDR1 and CDR2: ENHRY and SYGVKD.

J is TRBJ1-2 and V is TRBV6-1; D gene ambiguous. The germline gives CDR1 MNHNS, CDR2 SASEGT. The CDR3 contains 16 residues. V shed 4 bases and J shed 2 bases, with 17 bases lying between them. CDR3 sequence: CASSVLWQLYNYGYTF. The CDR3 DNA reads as TGTGCCAGCAGTGTCCTTTGGCAGCTTTACAACTATGGCTACACCTTC.

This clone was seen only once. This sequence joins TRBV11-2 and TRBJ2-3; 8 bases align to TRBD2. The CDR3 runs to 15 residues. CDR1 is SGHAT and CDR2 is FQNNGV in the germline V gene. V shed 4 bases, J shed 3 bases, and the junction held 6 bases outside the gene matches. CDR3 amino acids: CASSYGAGGTDTQYF. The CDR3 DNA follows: TGTGCCAGCAGCTATGGGGCGGGAGGTACAGATACGCAGTATTTT.

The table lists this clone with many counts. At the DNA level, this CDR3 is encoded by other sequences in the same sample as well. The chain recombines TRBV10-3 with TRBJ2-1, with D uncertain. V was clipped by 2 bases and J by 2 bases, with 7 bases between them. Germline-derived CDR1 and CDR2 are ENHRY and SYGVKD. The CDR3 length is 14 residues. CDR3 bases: TGTGCCATCAGTGAGGTCGGAACCTACAATGAGCAGTTCTTC. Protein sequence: CAISEVGTYNEQFF.

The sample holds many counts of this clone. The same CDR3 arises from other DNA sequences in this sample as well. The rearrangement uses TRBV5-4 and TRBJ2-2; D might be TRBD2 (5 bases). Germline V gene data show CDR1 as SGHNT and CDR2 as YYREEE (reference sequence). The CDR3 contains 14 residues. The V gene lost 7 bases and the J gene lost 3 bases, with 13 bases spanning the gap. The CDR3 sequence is CASGEWLDTGELFF. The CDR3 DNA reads TGTGCCAGCGGGGAGTGGTTGGACACCGGGGAGCTGTTTTTT.

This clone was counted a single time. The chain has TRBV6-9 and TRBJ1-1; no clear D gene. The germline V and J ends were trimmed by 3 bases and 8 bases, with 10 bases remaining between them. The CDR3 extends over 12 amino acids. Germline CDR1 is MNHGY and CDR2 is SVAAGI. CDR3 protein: CASSYLKGEAFF. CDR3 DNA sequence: TGTGCCAGCAGTTACTTGAAGGGAGAAGCTTTCTTT.

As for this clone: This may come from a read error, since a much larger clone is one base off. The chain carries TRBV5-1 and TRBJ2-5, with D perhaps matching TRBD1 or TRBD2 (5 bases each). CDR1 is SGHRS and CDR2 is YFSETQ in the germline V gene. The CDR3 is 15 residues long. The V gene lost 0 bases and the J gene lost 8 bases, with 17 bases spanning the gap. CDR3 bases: TGCGCCAGCAGCTTGGAAGGCAGGGAGTTGGATACCCAGTACTTC. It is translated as CASSLEGRELDTQYF.